This T cell receptor beta chain was recorded in a study of cytomegalovirus exposure and HLA in healthy donors. Findings and limits, study-wide: A later analysis linked a missense DCLRE1C variant to TCR beta V- and J-gene trimming.

About this clone: The antigen remains undetermined. One end of the junction does not line up with germline, which may come from a read error.

There are 16 residues in the CDR3. The germline V gene has CDR1 SEHNR and CDR2 FQNEAQ (reference sequence). PCR employed 60 Vbeta and 13 Jbeta primers. TCRdb's copy holds only in-frame clones and misses some; the assay was immunoSEQ multiplex PCR. Here the sample spans roughly 140,000 clones, around 79% being singletons. This chain connects TRBV7-9 to TRBJ2-5, with 10 bases fitting TRBD2. This receptor was identified in a man between 45 and 60 years old in good health and CMV-seropositive. Source material: PBMCs. CDR3 residues: CSSSFVLAGEGETQYF. CDR3 in DNA: TGTTCCAGCAGCTTTGTTCTAGCGGGAGAGGGAGAGACCCAGTACTTC.